This is a list of T cell receptor beta chains from one sample in a study of blood T cell repertoires in COVID-19. This table comes from immunoSEQ multiplex PCR, and its TCRdb copy is limited to in-frame clones, with some not included. The table includes approximately 58,000 clones, about 84% detected once. Sequencing was performed on peripheral blood. These receptor sequences come from a man aged 35 to 55 with active COVID-19. Each CDR3 is given with its conserved first and last residue. The D gene is left open where the match is weak. Clone size is stated in some rows and not others, as once, few, many or a class when expanded.

size | J | V | D | CDR3 | DNA
. | TRBJ2-7 | TRBV28 | . | CASTQPKGLEQYF | TGTGCCAGTACCCAACCAAAGGGGCTCGAGCAGTACTTC
. | TRBJ1-2 | TRBV28 | TRBD1 | CATLRPGQPYYGYTF | TGTGCCACCCTTCGACCGGGACAGCCCTACTATGGCTACACCTTC
. | TRBJ1-5 | TRBV28 | . | CASSPATGYSNQPQHF | TGTGCCAGCAGCCCTGCAACAGGGTATAGCAATCAGCCCCAGCATTTT
. | TRBJ2-7 | TRBV29-1 | . | CSVEDLSGYEQYF | TGCAGCGTTGAAGATCTTTCGGGCTACGAGCAGTACTTC
. | TRBJ2-2 | TRBV11-3 | . | CASSPQTSTGELFF | TGTGCCAGCAGCCCCCAGACAAGCACCGGGGAGCTGTTTTTT
. | TRBJ2-2 | TRBV19 | . | CASSTPGASATNTGELFF | TGTGCCAGTAGTACCCCCGGAGCGAGCGCCACGAACACCGGGGAGCTGTTTTTT
. | TRBJ2-3 | TRBV7-3 | . | CASSPGGGPTDTQYF | TGTGCCAGCAGCCCTGGGGGGGGGCCTACAGATACGCAGTATTTT
. | TRBJ2-3 | TRBV6-6 | TRBD2 | CASRGLAGITDTQYF | TGTGCCAGCAGGGGACTAGCGGGAATCACAGATACGCAGTATTTT
once | TRBJ1-2 | TRBV4-1 | TRBD1 | CASTRTATGGVYGYTF | TGCGCCAGCACCCGGACTGCGACAGGGGGCGTTTATGGCTACACCTTC
. | TRBJ2-2 | TRBV5-1 | . | CASSLGYSGAGELFF | TGCGCCAGCAGCTTGGGTTACTCTGGAGCCGGGGAGCTGTTTTTT
. | TRBJ2-7 | TRBV3-1/TRBV3-2 | . | CASSQARGEQYF | TGTGCCAGCAGCCAAGCCCGGGGGGAGCAGTACTTC
once | TRBJ2-2 | TRBV5-1 | . | CASSFGRGNTGELFF | TGCGCCAGCAGCTTCGGCAGGGGGAACACCGGGGAGCTGTTTTTT
. | TRBJ2-3 | TRBV27 | TRBD2 | CASSSGLGNSYF | TGTGCCAGCAGTTCGGGACTAGGGAACTCGTATTTT
. | TRBJ2-7 | TRBV27 | TRBD2 | CASSLTASGNSYEQYF | TGTGCCAGCAGTTTAACGGCTAGCGGGAATTCCTACGAGCAGTACTTC
. | TRBJ1-1 | TRBV7-9 | TRBD1 | CASSLRGQAGTEAFF | TGTGCCAGCAGCTTAAGGGGACAGGCGGGCACTGAAGCTTTCTTT
few | TRBJ1-1 | TRBV4-1 | TRBD1 | CASTPTFRDRERTEAFF | TGCGCCAGTACTCCGACCTTCAGGGACAGGGAGAGAACTGAAGCTTTCTTT
. | TRBJ1-5 | TRBV2 | TRBD1 | CASRRDRGNQPQHF | TGTGCCAGCAGACGCGACAGGGGCAATCAGCCCCAGCATTTT
. | TRBJ1-5 | TRBV6-1 | . | CASSEALSGNQPQHF | TGTGCCAGCAGTGAAGCCCTGAGTGGCAATCAGCCCCAGCATTTT
. | TRBJ2-7 | TRBV5-1 | TRBD2 | CASSLEPGGSRYF | TGCGCCAGCAGCCTCGAACCGGGGGGGTCTAGGTACTTC
. | TRBJ2-5 | TRBV7-9 | TRBD1 | CASSIPTGGGRETQYF | TGTGCCAGCAGCATACCCACAGGGGGAGGAAGGGAGACCCAGTACTTC
. | TRBJ2-1 | TRBV2 | TRBD2 | CASHERETSYNEQFF | TGTGCCAGCCACGAGCGGGAGACGTCCTACAATGAGCAGTTCTTC
. | TRBJ1-1 | TRBV5-4 | . | CASSSWTFEAFF | TGTGCCAGCAGCTCCTGGACATTTGAAGCTTTCTTT
. | TRBJ2-2 | TRBV5-4 | . | CASSLGVAGELFF | TGTGCCAGCAGCTTAGGGGTCGCCGGGGAGCTGTTTTTT
. | TRBJ2-3 | TRBV6-5 | . | CASSKQGYSTDTQYF | TGTGCCAGCAGTAAACAGGGCTATAGCACAGATACGCAGTATTTT
. | TRBJ2-7 | TRBV27 | TRBD2 | CASSFSGRAYEQYF | TGTGCCAGCAGTTTTAGCGGGAGGGCTTACGAGCAGTACTTC
. | TRBJ2-5 | TRBV9 | . | CASSVAGQTGETQYF | TGTGCCAGCAGCGTAGCTGGGCAGACCGGAGAGACCCAGTACTTC
. | TRBJ2-3 | TRBV5-1 | . | CASANTDTQYF | TGCGCCAGCGCGAACACAGATACGCAGTATTTT
. | TRBJ2-7 | TRBV27 | . | CASSSGTPYEQYF | TGTGCCAGCAGTTCCGGGACTCCCTACGAGCAGTACTTC
. | TRBJ2-1 | TRBV5-4 | TRBD1 | CASSLSGGSYNEQFF | TGTGCCAGCAGCCTATCAGGGGGATCCTACAATGAGCAGTTCTTC
. | TRBJ1-4 | TRBV19 | TRBD1 | CASSHGQGAVNEKLFF | TGTGCCAGCAGCCACGGACAGGGGGCGGTTAATGAAAAACTGTTTTTT
. | TRBJ2-4 | TRBV2 | . | CASSGHIQYF | TGTGCCAGCAGTGGGCACATTCAGTACTTC
. | TRBJ1-1 | TRBV19 | TRBD1 | CASSWDRETEAFF | TGTGCCAGTAGTTGGGACAGGGAGACTGAAGCTTTCTTT
. | TRBJ2-7 | TRBV6-4 | TRBD2 | CASSPLAGAAYEQYF | TGTGCCAGCAGCCCACTAGCGGGAGCCGCCTACGAGCAGTACTTC
. | TRBJ2-5 | TRBV18 | . | CASSRIERGLQETQYF | TGTGCCAGCTCCAGGATCGAAAGGGGCTTGCAAGAGACCCAGTACTTC